This T cell receptor beta chain came from a study of blood T cell repertoires in COVID-19. Whole-study context: Donors in the United States, Italy and Spain gave samples during acute or convalescent COVID-19. T cells, B-cell-depleted T cells, or PBMCs provided the cDNA or gDNA that served as material.

In the original processing: Reference gene primers were amplified, and this amplification served to estimate nucleated cell counts. Profiling relied on immunoSEQ multiplex PCR, and the TCRdb table lists in-frame clones only, not all of them. V and J calls and clone size come straight from that table; D and trimming were deduced from the DNA. The sample comprises about 98,000 clones, roughly nine tenths of which are singletons, and under 13% rests with the top ten. The TCR was taken from a man in his forties or fifties with acute or convalescent COVID-19. The sample taken for sequencing was peripheral blood.

CDR3 in DNA: TGTGCCGGAGGGGTATTGCCCTCTGGGGCCAACGTCCTGACTTTC. This codes for CAGGVLPSGANVLTF. The rearrangement links TRBV2 to TRBJ2-6, with TRBD2 as a possible D gene (6 bases). CDR3 size: 15 residues. From germline, CDR1 is SNHLY and CDR2 FYNNEI. Trimming took off 11 bases at V and 0 bases at J, with 14 bases between the two ends.